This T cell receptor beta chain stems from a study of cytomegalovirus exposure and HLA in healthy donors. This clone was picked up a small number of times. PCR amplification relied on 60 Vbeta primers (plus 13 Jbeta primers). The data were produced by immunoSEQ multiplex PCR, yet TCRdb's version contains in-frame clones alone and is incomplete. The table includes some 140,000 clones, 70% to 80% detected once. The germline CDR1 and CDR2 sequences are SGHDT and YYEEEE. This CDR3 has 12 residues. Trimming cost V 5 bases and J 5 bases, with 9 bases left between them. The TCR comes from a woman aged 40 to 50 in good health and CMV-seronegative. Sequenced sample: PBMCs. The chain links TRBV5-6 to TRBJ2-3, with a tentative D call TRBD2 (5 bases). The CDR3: CASRAEGDTQYF. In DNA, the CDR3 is TGTGCCAGCAGAGCTGAGGGAGATACGCAGTATTTT.